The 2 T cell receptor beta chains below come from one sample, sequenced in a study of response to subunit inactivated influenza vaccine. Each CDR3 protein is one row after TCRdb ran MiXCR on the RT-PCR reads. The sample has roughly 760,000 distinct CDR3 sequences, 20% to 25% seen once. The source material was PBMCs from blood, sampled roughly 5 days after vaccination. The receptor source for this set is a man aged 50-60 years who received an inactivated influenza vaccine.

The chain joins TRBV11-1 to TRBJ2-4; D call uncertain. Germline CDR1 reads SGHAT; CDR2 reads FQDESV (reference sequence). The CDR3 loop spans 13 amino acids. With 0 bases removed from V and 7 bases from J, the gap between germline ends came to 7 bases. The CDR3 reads CASSLAILNIQYF. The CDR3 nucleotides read TGTGCCAGCAGCTTAGCTATTCTGAACATTCAGTACTTC.

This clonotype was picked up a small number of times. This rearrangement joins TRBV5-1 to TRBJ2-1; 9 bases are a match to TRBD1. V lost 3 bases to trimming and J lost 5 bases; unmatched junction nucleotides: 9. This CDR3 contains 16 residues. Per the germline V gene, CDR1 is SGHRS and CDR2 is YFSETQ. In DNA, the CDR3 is TGCGCCAGCAGCTCATACACAGGGGGCAGGGACAATGAGCAGTTCTTC. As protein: CASSSYTGGRDNEQFF.